The 9 T cell receptor beta chains below come from one sample, sequenced in a study of T cell repertoires in cytomegalovirus infection. MiXCR, run by TCRdb on the reads, gives a single entry per CDR3 protein. Of fewer than 550,000 distinct CDR3 sequences detected, about 17% appear once; the ten largest clones hold 20% to 30%. Sequencing was performed on CD8+ T cells from PBMCs. Receptors originate from a human donor in good health (CMV status not recorded). Some clones in this sample may be carry-over from other donors' samples.

This clonotype came up many times. The rearrangement links TRBV7-9 to TRBJ2-5; 9 nucleotides line up with TRBD2. The CDR3 length is 14 residues. The V gene end was trimmed by 4 bases and the J gene end by 3 bases; junction bases not matched to a gene: 3. Germline-derived CDR1 and CDR2 are SEHNR and FQNEAQ (reference sequence). DNA for the CDR3: TGTGCCAGCAGCTCGACTAGCGGCGAAGAGACCCAGTACTTC. Translated, it gives CASSSTSGEETQYF. Variable domain in full (rest from reference TRBV7-9 and TRBJ2-5): DTGVSQNPRHKITKRGQNVTFRCDPISEHNRLYWYRQTLGQGPEFLTYFQNEAQLEKSRLLSDRFSAERPKGSFSTLEIQRTEQGDSAMYLCASSSTSGEETQYFGPGTRLLVL.

For this clonotype: A much larger clone lies one base from this, so it may be a read error. This sequence joins TRBV4-1 and TRBJ2-3; maybe TRBD2 (6 bases). Germline CDR1 MGHRA, CDR2 YSYEKL. The length of the CDR3 is 16 residues. CDR3 DNA: TGCGCCAGCAGCCCCCGTAGGAGGGACGGCACAGATATGCAGTATTTT. Amino acids: CASSPRRRDGTDMQYF.

The chain uses TRBV7-9 and TRBJ2-1; TRBD2 matches 8 bases. The CDR3 runs to 16 residues. V lost 5 bases, J lost 5 bases, and 11 bases stayed unmatched. Germline-derived CDR1 and CDR2 are SEHNR and FQNEAQ (reference sequence). The CDR3 protein is CASSHPYQRGNNEQFF. DNA for the CDR3: TGTGCCAGCAGCCACCCGTACCAGCGGGGGAACAATGAGCAGTTCTTC. Combining the CDR3 with reference TRBV7-9 and TRBJ2-1 gives the whole variable domain DTGVSQNPRHKITKRGQNVTFRCDPISEHNRLYWYRQTLGQGPEFLTYFQNEAQLEKSRLLSDRFSAERPKGSFSTLEIQRTEQGDSAMYLCASSHPYQRGNNEQFFGPGTRLTVL.

The V and J genes are TRBV19 and TRBJ2-1, with TRBD2 identical over 11 bases. The V gene's germline CDR1 is LNHDA and CDR2 SQIVND (reference sequence). The length of the CDR3 is 15 residues. The J segment lost 7 bases and the V segment lost 1 base, leaving 3 bases of the junction unmatched. CDR3 sequence (DNA): TGTGCCAGTAGTATAGGGAGACTAGCGGGGAATGAGCAGTTCTTC. Translated, it gives CASSIGRLAGNEQFF.

This clonotype was recorded many times. The chain combines TRBV7-6 with TRBJ2-7; 7 bases line up with TRBD1. The CDR3 runs to 13 residues. With V trimmed by 3 bases and J by 3 bases, 2 bases remained unmatched. Looked up from germline, CDR1 is SGHVS and CDR2 is FNYEAQ. This CDR3 is CASSFAGGYEQYF. The CDR3 DNA reads as TGTGCCAGCAGCTTCGCAGGGGGCTACGAGCAGTACTTC.

This clonotype was seen at least ten times. The rearrangement uses TRBV28 and TRBJ1-3, with D perhaps matching TRBD1 (5 bases). The CDR3 length is 16 residues. Germline values: CDR1 MDHEN, CDR2 SYDVKM. Trimming took off 7 bases at V and 3 bases at J, with 19 bases between the two ends. CDR3 amino acids: CASTKGLLGGGNTIYF. In DNA, the CDR3 is TGTGCCAGCACCAAGGGACTCTTGGGGGGTGGAAACACCATATATTTT.

This clonotype was observed many times. The chain uses TRBV7-2 and TRBJ2-7, with D unresolved. The CDR3 runs 14 residues. Germline CDR1 is SGHTA and CDR2 is FQGNSA. V shed 3 bases and J shed 6 bases, with 15 bases lying between them. CDR3 coding DNA: TGTGCCAGCAGCTTGGAAACCACGACGTCCGAGCAGTACTTC. Translation: CASSLETTTSEQYF. Looking up the rest from reference TRBV7-2 and TRBJ2-7 gives the full variable domain: GAGVSQSPSNKVTEKGKDVELRCDPISGHTALYWYRQSLGQGLEFLIYFQGNSAPDKSGLPSDRFSAERTGGSVSTLTIQRTQQEDSAVYLCASSLETTTSEQYFGPGTRLTVT.

The genes are TRBV2 and TRBJ2-3, with D unclear. The CDR3 totals 15 residues. The germline V gene has CDR1 SNHLY and CDR2 FYNNEI. V was pared by 0 bases and J by 2 bases, with 9 bases between. The CDR3 is CASSEAVEFTDTQYF. The CDR3 DNA reads as TGTGCCAGCAGTGAAGCGGTAGAGTTCACAGATACGCAGTATTTT.

This clonotype was counted once. V gene TRBV29-1 combines with J gene TRBJ1-2; 7 bases match TRBD1. CDR1 and CDR2 from the germline V gene are SQVTM and ANQGSEA. Trimming at V came to 0 bases and at J to 8 bases, leaving 15 bases not matched to a gene. The CDR3 sequence is 16 residues long. For the CDR3, the DNA is TGCAGCGTTGAAGATGGGGGCCAAGACAGGGTGCGAGGCTACACCTTC. Encoded protein: CSVEDGGQDRVRGYTF.